A few counts support the clone carrying this TCR beta chain. This record belongs to a study of blood T cells in healthy people across ages. A J-beta primer mix and a sample-barcoded 5' primer were used in a second PCR of about 7 to 12 cycles. Every single cDNA molecule received a tag from a template-switch adaptor with 12 random nucleotides. Any given sample supplied a minimum of 2.5 million CDR3-containing paired-end reads. TCRdb re-analysed the 5' RACE reads in MiXCR, keeping a single row per CDR3 protein. The sample lists some 1.8 million distinct CDR3 sequences, approximately 39% occurring once. Every sample had a minimum of 6.5 million PBMCs isolated. The CDR3 runs 16 residues.

The sequence was obtained from a human donor in good health. V is TRBV21-1 and J is TRBJ2-7; the DNA was not used to check the table's D call, TRBD1. TRBV21-1 counts as a pseudogene. Sequencing was done on a sample of blood. CDR3 residues: CASSLWTDLTSYEQYF. The CDR3 DNA follows: TGTGCCAGCAGCCTGTGGACAGACCTTACTTCCTACGAGCAGTACTTC.